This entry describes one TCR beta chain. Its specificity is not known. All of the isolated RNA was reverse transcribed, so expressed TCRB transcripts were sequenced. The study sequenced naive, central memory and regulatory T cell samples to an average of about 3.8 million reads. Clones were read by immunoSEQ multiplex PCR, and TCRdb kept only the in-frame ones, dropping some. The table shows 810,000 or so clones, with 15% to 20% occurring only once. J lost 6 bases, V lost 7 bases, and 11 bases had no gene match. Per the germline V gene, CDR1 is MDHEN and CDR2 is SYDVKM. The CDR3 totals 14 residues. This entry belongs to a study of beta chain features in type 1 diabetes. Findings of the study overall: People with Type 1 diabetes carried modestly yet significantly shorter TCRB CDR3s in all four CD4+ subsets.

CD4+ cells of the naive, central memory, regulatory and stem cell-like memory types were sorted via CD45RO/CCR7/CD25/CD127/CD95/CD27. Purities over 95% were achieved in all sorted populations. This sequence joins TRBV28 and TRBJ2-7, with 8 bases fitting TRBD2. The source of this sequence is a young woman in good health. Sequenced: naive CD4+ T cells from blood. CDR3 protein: CASTPAGETFEQYF. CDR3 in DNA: TGTGCCAGCACCCCAGCGGGAGAGACGTTCGAGCAGTACTTC.